The 13 T cell receptor beta chains presented below share a single source sample, sequenced in a study of regulatory T cells in long-lasting Graves disease. CDR3-region Arm-PCR and iRepertoire HTBI primers produced the TCR beta libraries. TCRdb analysed the multiplex PCR reads with MiXCR anew, one entry per CDR3 protein. The profile shows 550,000 to 600,000 distinct CDR3 sequences, about 16% of them singletons. The time point: newly diagnosed GD, antithyroid drugs for less than 3 months. Scientists built the TCR library using RNA that was extracted from PBMCs. These same records also appear under a second study, on T cells in Graves' hyperthyroidism and ophthalmopathy.

The source was peripheral blood mononuclear cells (PBMCs), collected at new diagnosis, from a patient treated with antithyroid drugs. The receptors were sampled from a man younger than 35 with Graves disease.

For the CDR3, the DNA is TGTGCCAGCAGTTTACCTCCCGGGACAGGGAGCACTGAAGCTTTCTTT. Protein sequence: CASSLPPGTGSTEAFF. The rearrangement joins TRBV27 to TRBJ1-1, with 9 bases identical to TRBD1. Trimming removed 2 bases from V and 4 bases from J; junction bases left unmatched: 8. The CDR3 has 16 residues. The germline V gene has CDR1 MNHEY and CDR2 SMNVEV (reference sequence).

This clonotype is a singleton in its sample. Germline and junction disagree at one end, which may indicate a read error. This sequence joins TRBV5-1 and TRBJ2-3, with D unresolved. Near its end, the DNA agrees better with TRBJ2-5, so the J call may be wrong. CDR3 length equals 16 residues. CDR1 SGHRS and CDR2 YFSETQ come from the germline V gene. The CDR3: CASSPPRTSEKETQYF. The CDR3 region has the DNA TGTGCCAGCAGCCCGCCCAGGACCTCAGAAAAGGAGACCCAGTACTTC.

The rearrangement links TRBV20-1 to TRBJ2-2, with D unclear. The germline V gene encodes CDR1 DFQATT and CDR2 SNEGSKA (reference sequence). This CDR3 is built from 14 residues. The ends were cut back, 6 bases at V and 8 bases at J, with 19 bases in the middle. CDR3 sequence: CSAQDWATRGELFF. CDR3 DNA sequence: TGCAGTGCGCAAGACTGGGCTACCCGGGGGGAGCTGTTTTTT.

This chain connects TRBV20-1 to TRBJ2-1; perhaps TRBD2 as D (6 bases). The V end lost 5 bases, the J end lost 5 bases, and 13 bases lay between the germline ends. CDR1 is DFQATT, CDR2 SNEGSKA, per germline (reference sequence). CDR3 size: 13 residues. This chain's CDR3 is CSAERERDNEQFF. The CDR3 DNA reads TGCAGTGCTGAACGGGAGCGAGACAATGAGCAGTTCTTC.

This clonotype was counted at least ten times. The V gene is TRBV3-1, the J gene TRBJ2-1; D gene unclear. With 3 bases removed from V and 8 bases from J, the gap between germline ends came to 11 bases. The CDR3 loop spans 13 amino acids. Germline CDR1 and CDR2: LGHDT and YNNKEL (reference sequence). CDR3 nucleotide sequence: TGTGCCAGCAGCCAGGGTAGTCCGGATGAGCAGTTCTTC. It encodes CASSQGSPDEQFF.

This clonotype was observed a few times. V is TRBV7-9 and J is TRBJ2-5; 11 positions agree with TRBD2. This CDR3 is 16 amino acids long. The ends lost 4 bases at V and 4 bases at J; junction bases unmatched: 8. Germline lookup yields CDR1 SEHNR and CDR2 FQNEAQ (reference sequence). CDR3 protein: CASSSIAGGPGETQYF. CDR3 DNA sequence: TGTGCCAGCAGCTCGATAGCGGGAGGGCCTGGAGAGACCCAGTACTTC.

There are many counts of this clonotype. The chain links TRBV7-9 to TRBJ1-5; D is ambiguous. The CDR3 runs to 13 residues. Trimming pared 1 base from V and 4 bases from J, leaving 5 bases between. The germline CDR1 and CDR2 sequences are SEHNR and FQNEAQ (reference sequence). The CDR3 is CASSLGVNQPQHF. In DNA form, the CDR3 reads TGTGCCAGCAGCTTAGGCGTTAATCAGCCCCAGCATTTT.

Ten or more counts support this clonotype. The chain is built from TRBV7-2 and TRBJ2-1, with D possibly matching TRBD2 (6 bases). The CDR3 spans 14 residues. With 5 bases removed from V and 6 bases from J, the gap between germline ends came to 14 bases. Germline V gene data show CDR1 as SGHTA and CDR2 as FQGNSA. Here the CDR3 reads CASSRDWKSNEQFF. CDR3 in DNA: TGTGCCAGCAGCCGGGACTGGAAGTCCAATGAGCAGTTCTTC.

This clonotype was found a few times. The rearrangement joins TRBV7-3 to TRBJ2-6; TRBD1 agrees at 7 bases. The CDR3 consists of 20 residues. Germline V CDR1 and CDR2: SGHTA, FQGTGA. Germline trimming cut 3 bases from V and 0 bases from J; bases unmatched to any gene: 14. The CDR3 sequence: CASSLGSKGTVISGANVLTF. CDR3 sequence (DNA): TGTGCCAGCAGCTTGGGGTCCAAGGGGACAGTGATCTCTGGGGCCAACGTCCTGACTTTC.

This clonotype has at least ten counts. This chain links TRBV12-3 or TRBV12-4 with TRBJ2-1, with unresolved D. Trimming shortened V by 7 bases and J by 10 bases, and 17 bases separated the two germline ends. The CDR3 sequence is 13 residues long. The CDR3 sequence: CASNRLGYSEQFF. In DNA, the CDR3 is TGTGCCAGCAACCGACTGGGCTATAGCGAGCAGTTCTTC.

The chain joins TRBV29-1 to TRBJ2-3, with 7 bases lining up with TRBD2. The V gene's germline CDR1 is SQVTM and CDR2 ANQGSEA. The V gene end was trimmed by 4 bases and the J gene end by 6 bases; junction bases not matched to a gene: 7. There are 13 residues in the CDR3. The CDR3, as DNA: TGCAGCGTTGGACTAGCCCTTGGGGATACGCAGTATTTT. It codes for CSVGLALGDTQYF.

This clonotype was picked up many times. Relative to the germline gene, one junction end is altered; a read error may explain this. V and J are TRBV7-7 and TRBJ2-3, with D uncertain. This CDR3 contains 14 residues. Germline lookup yields CDR1 SSHAT and CDR2 FNYEAQ (reference sequence). The DNA for the CDR3 is TGTGCTAGCAGCTCGACCTATGGCACAGATACGCAGTATTTT. Translated, it gives CASSSTYGTDTQYF.

This clonotype was seen a handful of times. This chain links TRBV27 with TRBJ2-7; TRBD2 aligns across 8 bases. V gave up 6 bases and J gave up 6 bases; unmatched junction bases: 10. Germline V gene sequence: CDR1 MNHEY, CDR2 SMNVEV (reference sequence). The length of the CDR3 is 14 residues. CDR3 nucleotide sequence: TGTGCCAGCAGCATTGGACTAGCCTCCGCCGAGCAGTACTTC. Translation: CASSIGLASAEQYF.